Listed here is a single TCR beta chain. Its antigen is still unknown. This specimen belongs to a study of PD-1 blockade in classical Hodgkin lymphoma. Study conclusions and caveats: Patients who began taking nivolumab under 1 year after ASCT were left out. Newly diagnosed patients were said to have less baseline TCR diversity than healthy donors did. Undefined causes, possibly disease activity or prior therapy, underlie the repertoire differences.

V lost 5 bases, J lost 4 bases, and 11 bases lay in between. The CDR3 contains 13 residues. Germline V CDR1 and CDR2: SGHRS, YFSETQ. The sample's time point: cycle 4 day 1 (C4D1), after more than 5 weeks of nivolumab. Brentuximab vedotin exposure varied, and every patient relapsed after autologous stem cell transplantation. The study recorded best responses of complete response, partial response or progressive disease. Sequencing used immunoSEQ multiplex PCR; TCRdb keeps in-frame clones, though not all of them. In the table there are over 85,000 clones, just over 90% of which are singletons. The material was peripheral blood mononuclear cells (PBMCs), obtained before the fourth cycle of nivolumab. This chain links TRBV5-1 with TRBJ2-3; D call uncertain. This receptor was obtained from a human donor with classical Hodgkin lymphoma. The CDR3 loop is CASSVGSPDTQYF. The CDR3 DNA reads TGCGCCAGCAGTGTGGGGTCCCCAGATACGCAGTATTTT.